Listed below are T cell receptor beta chains from one sample, sequenced in a study of chemoradiotherapy in HPV16-positive cancers. The protocol was immunoSEQ multiplex PCR, while the TCRdb copy is restricted to in-frame clones and leaves out a portion. The sample lists about 12,000 clones; roughly 89% were seen once. Sample collection was performed from a patient who underwent chemoradiotherapy. The receptors stem from a human donor with HPV-associated anogenital cancer. Both conserved end residues are trimmed from each CDR3.

J gene: TRBJ1-5; V gene: TRBV30; CDR3 protein: AWAGVSNQPQH
J gene: TRBJ1-2; V gene: TRBV11-3; CDR3 protein: ASSSSGESRDYGYT
J gene: TRBJ1-1; V gene: TRBV19; CDR3 protein: ASSSRQVINTEAF
J gene: TRBJ2-3; V gene: TRBV19; CDR3 protein: ASSIEGTRKDTQY
J gene: TRBJ2-3; V gene: TRBV27; CDR3 protein: ASSLVALAGAGTDTQY
J gene: TRBJ2-3; V gene: TRBV7-9; CDR3 protein: ASSLPDRGTDTQY
J gene: TRBJ2-2; V gene: TRBV18; CDR3 protein: ASSPFGGGGTNTGELF
J gene: TRBJ1-1; V gene: TRBV5-1; CDR3 protein: ASGGGTMNTEAF
J gene: TRBJ1-1; V gene: TRBV19; CDR3 protein: ASSILLGIKNTEAF
J gene: TRBJ1-1; V gene: TRBV27; CDR3 protein: ASSVGTMNTEAF
J gene: TRBJ2-3; V gene: TRBV21-1; CDR3 protein: ASSGVLTGPITDTQY
J gene: TRBJ2-1; V gene: TRBV19; CDR3 protein: ASSIPANEQF
J gene: TRBJ1-4; V gene: TRBV13; CDR3 protein: ASSLTTTNEKLF
J gene: TRBJ2-5; V gene: TRBV27; CDR3 protein: ASSRDPGIQETQY
J gene: TRBJ1-1; V gene: TRBV4-1; CDR3 protein: ASSSRLSGTEAF